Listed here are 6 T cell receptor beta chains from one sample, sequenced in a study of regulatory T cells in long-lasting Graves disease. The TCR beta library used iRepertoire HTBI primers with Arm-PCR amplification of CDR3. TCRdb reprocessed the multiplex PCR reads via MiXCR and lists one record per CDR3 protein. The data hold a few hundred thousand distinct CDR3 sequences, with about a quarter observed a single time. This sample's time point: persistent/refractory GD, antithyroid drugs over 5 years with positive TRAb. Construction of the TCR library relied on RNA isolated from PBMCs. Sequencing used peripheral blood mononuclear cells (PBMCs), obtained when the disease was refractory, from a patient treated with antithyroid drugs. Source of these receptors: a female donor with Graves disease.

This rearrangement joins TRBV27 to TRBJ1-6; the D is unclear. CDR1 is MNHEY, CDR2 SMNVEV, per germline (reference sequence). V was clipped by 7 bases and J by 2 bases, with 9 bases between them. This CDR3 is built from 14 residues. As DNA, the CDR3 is TGTGCCAGCAAGGCGGTGGCCTATAATTCACCCCTCCACTTT. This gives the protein CASKAVAYNSPLHF.

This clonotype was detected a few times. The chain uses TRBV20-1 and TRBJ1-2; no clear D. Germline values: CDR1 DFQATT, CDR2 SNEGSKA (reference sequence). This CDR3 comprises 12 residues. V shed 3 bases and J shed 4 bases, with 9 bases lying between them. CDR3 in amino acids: CSASMAGYGYTF. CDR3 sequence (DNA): TGCAGTGCTAGTATGGCAGGCTATGGCTACACCTTC.

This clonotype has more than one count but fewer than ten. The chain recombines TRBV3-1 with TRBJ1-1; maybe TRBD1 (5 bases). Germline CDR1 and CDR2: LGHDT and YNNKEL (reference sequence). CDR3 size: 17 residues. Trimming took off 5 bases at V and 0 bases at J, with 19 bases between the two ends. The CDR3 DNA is TGTGCCAGCAGCTGGGGGGTGACCCGACAGATGAACACTGAAGCTTTCTTT. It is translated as CASSWGVTRQMNTEAFF.

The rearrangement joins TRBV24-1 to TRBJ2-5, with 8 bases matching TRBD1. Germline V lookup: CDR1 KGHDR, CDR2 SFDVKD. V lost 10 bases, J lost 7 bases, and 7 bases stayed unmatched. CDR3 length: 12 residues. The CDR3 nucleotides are TGTGCCACTTCAGGGGGCGCGGGGACCCAGTACTTC. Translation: CATSGGAGTQYF.

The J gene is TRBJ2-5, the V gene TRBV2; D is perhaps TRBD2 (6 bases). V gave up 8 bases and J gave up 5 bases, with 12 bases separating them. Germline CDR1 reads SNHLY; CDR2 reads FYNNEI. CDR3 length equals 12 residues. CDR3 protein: CASVRDGETQYF. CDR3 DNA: TGTGCCAGCGTGCGGGACGGGGAGACCCAGTACTTC.

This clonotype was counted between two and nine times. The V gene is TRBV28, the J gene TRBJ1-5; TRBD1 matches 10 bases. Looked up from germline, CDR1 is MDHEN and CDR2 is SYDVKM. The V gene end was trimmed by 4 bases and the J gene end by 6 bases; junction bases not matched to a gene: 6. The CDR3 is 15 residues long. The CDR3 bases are TGTGCCAGCAGTTCAGCGGGGACAGGGGTTCAGCCCCAGCATTTT. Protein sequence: CASSSAGTGVQPQHF.